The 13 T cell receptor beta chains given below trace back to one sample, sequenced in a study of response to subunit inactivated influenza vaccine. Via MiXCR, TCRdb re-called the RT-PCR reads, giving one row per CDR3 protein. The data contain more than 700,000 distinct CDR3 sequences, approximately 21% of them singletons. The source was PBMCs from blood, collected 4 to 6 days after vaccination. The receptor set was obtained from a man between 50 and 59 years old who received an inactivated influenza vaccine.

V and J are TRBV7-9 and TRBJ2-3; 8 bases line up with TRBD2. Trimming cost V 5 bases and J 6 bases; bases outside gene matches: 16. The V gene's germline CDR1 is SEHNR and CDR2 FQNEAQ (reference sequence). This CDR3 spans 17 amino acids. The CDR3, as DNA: TGTGCCAGCAGCCCCACCCTGGTAGCGGGGCGGATTGATACGCAGTATTTT. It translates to CASSPTLVAGRIDTQYF.

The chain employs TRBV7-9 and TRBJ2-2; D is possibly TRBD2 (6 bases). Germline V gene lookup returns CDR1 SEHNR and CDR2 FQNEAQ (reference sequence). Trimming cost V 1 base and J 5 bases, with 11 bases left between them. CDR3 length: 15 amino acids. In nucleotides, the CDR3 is TGTGCCAGCAGCTTAGAGGCTAGCGTGACCGGGGAGCTGTTTTTT. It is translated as CASSLEASVTGELFF.

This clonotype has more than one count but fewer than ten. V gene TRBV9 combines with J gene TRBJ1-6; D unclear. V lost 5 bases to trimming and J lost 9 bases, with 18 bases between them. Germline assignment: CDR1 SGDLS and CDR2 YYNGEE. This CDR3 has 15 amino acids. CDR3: CASSEDPSRGSPLHF. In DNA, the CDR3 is TGTGCCAGCAGTGAGGACCCGAGTCGGGGTTCACCCCTCCACTTT. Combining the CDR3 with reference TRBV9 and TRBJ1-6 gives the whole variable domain DSGVTQTPKHLITATGQRVTLRCSPRSGDLSVYWYQQSLDQGLQFLIQYYNGEERAKGNILERFSAQQFPDLHSELNLSSLELGDSALYFCASSEDPSRGSPLHFGNGTRLTVT.

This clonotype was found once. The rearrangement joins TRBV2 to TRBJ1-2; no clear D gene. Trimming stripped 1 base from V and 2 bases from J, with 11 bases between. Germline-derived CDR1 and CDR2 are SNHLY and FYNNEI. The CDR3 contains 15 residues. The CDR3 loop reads CASSEERIVNYGYTF. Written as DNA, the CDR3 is TGTGCCAGCAGTGAAGAACGGATAGTCAACTATGGCTACACCTTC.

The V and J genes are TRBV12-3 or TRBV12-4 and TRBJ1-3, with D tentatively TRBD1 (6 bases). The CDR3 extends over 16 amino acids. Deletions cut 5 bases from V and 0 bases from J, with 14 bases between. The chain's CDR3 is CASSPKLRGSGNTIYF. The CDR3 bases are TGTGCCAGCAGTCCTAAACTCAGGGGCTCTGGAAACACCATATATTTT.

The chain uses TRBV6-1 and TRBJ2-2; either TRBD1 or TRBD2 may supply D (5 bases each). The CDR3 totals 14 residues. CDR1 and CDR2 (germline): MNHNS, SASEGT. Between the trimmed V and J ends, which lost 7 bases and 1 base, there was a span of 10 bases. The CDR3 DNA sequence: TGTGCCAGCAAAGGGACGGGGAACACCGGGGAGCTGTTTTTT. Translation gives CASKGTGNTGELFF.

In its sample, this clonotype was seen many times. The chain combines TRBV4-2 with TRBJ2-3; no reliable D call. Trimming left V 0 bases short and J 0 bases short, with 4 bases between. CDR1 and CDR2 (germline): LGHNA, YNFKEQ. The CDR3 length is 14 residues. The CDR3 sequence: CASSQDFSTDTQYF. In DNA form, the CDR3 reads TGTGCCAGCAGCCAAGATTTTAGCACAGATACGCAGTATTTT.

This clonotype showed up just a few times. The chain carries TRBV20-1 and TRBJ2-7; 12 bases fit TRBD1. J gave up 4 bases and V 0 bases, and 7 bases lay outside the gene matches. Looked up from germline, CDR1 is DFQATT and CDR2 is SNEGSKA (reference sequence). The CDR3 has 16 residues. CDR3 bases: TGCAGTGCTAGAGATCCTGGGACAGGGGGCTTTTACGAGCAGTACTTC. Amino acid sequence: CSARDPGTGGFYEQYF.

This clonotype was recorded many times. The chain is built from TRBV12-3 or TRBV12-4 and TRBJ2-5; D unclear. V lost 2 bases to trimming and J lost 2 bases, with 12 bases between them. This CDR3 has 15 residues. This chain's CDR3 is CASSLLSGRQETQYF. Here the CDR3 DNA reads TGTGCCAGCAGTTTACTTTCGGGCCGGCAAGAGACCCAGTACTTC.

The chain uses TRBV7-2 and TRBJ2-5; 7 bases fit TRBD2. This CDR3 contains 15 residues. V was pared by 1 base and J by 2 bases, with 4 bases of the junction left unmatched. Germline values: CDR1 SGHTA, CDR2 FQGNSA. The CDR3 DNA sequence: TGTGCCAGCAGCTTAGGTAGCGGGCGACAAGAGACCCAGTACTTC. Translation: CASSLGSGRQETQYF.

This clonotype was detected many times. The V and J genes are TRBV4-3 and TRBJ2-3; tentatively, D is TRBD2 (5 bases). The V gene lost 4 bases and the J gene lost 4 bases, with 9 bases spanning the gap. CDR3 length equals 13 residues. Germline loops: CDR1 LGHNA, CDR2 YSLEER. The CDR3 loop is CASSRERADTQYF. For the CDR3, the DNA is TGCGCCAGCAGCCGGGAGAGGGCAGATACGCAGTATTTT.

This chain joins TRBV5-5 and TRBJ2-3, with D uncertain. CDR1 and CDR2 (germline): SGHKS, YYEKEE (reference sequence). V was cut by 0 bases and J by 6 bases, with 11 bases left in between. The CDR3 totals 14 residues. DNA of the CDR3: TGTGCCAGCAGCTTGGTGACCGCCTCGGATACGCAGTATTTT. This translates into CASSLVTASDTQYF. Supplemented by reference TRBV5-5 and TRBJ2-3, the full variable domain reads DAGVTQSPTHLIKTRGQQVTLRCSPISGHKSVSWYQQVLGQGPQFIFQYYEKEERGRGNFPDRFSARQFPNYSSELNVNALLLGDSALYLCASSLVTASDTQYFGPGTRLTVL.

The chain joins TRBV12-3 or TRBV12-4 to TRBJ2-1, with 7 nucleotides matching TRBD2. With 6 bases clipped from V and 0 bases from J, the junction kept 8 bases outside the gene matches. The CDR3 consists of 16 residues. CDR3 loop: CASRGGGFSSYNEQFF. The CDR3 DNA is TGTGCCAGCAGGGGCGGGGGTTTCAGCTCCTACAATGAGCAGTTCTTC.